This T cell receptor beta chain was observed in a study of tumor and adjacent non-tumor tissue in lung cancer. About the study: Histology: eleven to twelve adenocarcinoma, a couple of squamous cell carcinoma, 1 small cell lung cancer. Aged about 30 to 76 years, patients included 10 men and 4 to 6 women with stage I to III disease. On average, productive TCRbeta reads reached 4 million to 5 million per sample.

A modified ARM-PCR protocol with three rounds of nested PCR amplified TCRbeta. MiXCR was run by TCRdb on the multiplex PCR reads, yielding one entry per CDR3 protein. This sample has 120,000 or so distinct CDR3 sequences, with nearly 85% found just once. As regards this clonotype: Germline and junction disagree at one end, which may indicate a read error.

The CDR3 has 13 amino acids. Per the germline V gene, CDR1 is SQVTM and CDR2 is ANQGSEA. This sample's RNA came from whole unsorted tissue. Material: lung tumor tissue. The chain combines TRBV29-1 with TRBJ1-2; no clear D gene. This receptor was taken from a man between 65 and 85 years old with non-small cell lung cancer. Here the CDR3 DNA reads TGCAGCGTTCTCCCGACGGGAGCATATGGCTACACGTTC. As protein: CSVLPTGAYGYTF.